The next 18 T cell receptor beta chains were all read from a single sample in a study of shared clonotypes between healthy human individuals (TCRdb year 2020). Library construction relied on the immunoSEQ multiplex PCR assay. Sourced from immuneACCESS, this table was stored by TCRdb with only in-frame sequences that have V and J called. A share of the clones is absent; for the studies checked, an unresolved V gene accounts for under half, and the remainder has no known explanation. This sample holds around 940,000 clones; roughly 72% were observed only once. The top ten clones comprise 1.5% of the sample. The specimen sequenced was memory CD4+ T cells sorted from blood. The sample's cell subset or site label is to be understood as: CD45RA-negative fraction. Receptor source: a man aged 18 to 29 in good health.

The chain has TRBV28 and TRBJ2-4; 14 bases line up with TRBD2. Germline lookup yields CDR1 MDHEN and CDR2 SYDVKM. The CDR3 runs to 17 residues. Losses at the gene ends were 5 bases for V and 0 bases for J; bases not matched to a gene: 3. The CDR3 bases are TGTGCCAGCAGTGGGACTAGCGGGGGCCTAGCCAAAAACATTCAGTACTTC. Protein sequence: CASSGTSGGLAKNIQYF. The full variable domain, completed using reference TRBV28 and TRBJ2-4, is DVKVTQSSRYLVKRTGEKVFLECVQDMDHENMFWYRQDPGLGLRLIYFSYDVKMKEKGDIPEGYSVSREKKERFSLILESASTNQTSMYLCASSGTSGGLAKNIQYFGAGTRLSVL.

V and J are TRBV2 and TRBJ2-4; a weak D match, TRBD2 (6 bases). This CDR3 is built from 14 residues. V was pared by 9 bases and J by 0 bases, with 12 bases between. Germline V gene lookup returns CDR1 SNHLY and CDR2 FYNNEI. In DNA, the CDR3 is TGTGCCAGTGGGGGGATCTTAGCCAAAAACATTCAGTACTTC. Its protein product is CASGGILAKNIQYF. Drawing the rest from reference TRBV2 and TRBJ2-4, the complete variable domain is EPEVTQTPSHQVTQMGQEVILRCVPISNHLYFYWYRQILGQKVEFLVSFYNNEISEKSEIFDDQFSVERPDGSNFTLKIRSTKLEDSAMYFCASGGILAKNIQYFGAGTRLSVL.

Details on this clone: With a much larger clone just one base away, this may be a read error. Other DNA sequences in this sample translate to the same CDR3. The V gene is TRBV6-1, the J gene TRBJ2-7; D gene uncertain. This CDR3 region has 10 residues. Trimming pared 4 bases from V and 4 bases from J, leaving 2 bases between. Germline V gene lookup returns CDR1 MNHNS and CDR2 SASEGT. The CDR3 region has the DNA TGTGCCAGCAGTGGGTACGAGCAGTACTTC. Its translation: CASSGYEQYF.

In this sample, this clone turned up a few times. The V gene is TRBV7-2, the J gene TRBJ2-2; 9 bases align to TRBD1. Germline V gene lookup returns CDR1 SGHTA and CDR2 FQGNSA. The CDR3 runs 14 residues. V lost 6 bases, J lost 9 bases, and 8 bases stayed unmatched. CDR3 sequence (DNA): TGTGCCAGCAGTTCGGACAGGGGAATACGGGAGCTGTTTTTT. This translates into CASSSDRGIRELFF.

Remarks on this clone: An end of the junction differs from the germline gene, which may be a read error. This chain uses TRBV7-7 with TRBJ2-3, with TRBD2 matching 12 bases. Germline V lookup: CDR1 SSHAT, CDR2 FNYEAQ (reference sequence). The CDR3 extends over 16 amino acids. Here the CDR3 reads CASSRLAGESTDTQYF. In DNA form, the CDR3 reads TGTGCTAGCAGCAGACTAGCGGGGGAGAGCACAGATACGCAGTATTTT.

CDR3 in amino acids: CASSPLEREGLNMVYEQYF. In DNA form, the CDR3 reads TGTGCCAGCAGTCCCCTAGAACGGGAGGGCCTGAATATGGTCTACGAGCAGTACTTC. The rearrangement uses TRBV21-1 and TRBJ2-7; the table calls TRBD2, which could not be checked here. TRBV21-1 represents a pseudogene. The CDR3 is made up of 19 amino acids.

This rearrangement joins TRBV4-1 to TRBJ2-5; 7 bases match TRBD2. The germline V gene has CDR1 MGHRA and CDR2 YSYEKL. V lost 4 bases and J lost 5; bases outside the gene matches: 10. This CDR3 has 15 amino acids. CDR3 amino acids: CASSLMGLPAETQYF. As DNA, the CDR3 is TGCGCCAGCAGCCTGATGGGACTACCGGCGGAGACCCAGTACTTC.

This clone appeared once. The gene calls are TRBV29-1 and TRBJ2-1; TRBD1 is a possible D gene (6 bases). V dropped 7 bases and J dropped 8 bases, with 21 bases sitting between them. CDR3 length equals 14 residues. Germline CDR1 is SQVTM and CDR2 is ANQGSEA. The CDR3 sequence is CSAKRGSVTDEQFF. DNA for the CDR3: TGCAGCGCGAAGAGGGGGAGTGTGACGGATGAGCAGTTCTTC.

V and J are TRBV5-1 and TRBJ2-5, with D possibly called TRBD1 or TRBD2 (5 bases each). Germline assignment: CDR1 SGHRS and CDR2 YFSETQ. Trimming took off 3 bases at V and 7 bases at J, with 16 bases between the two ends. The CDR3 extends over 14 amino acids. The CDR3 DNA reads TGCGCCAGCAGCTCCGGGGCCGAGGTTGGGACCCAGTACTTC. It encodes CASSSGAEVGTQYF.

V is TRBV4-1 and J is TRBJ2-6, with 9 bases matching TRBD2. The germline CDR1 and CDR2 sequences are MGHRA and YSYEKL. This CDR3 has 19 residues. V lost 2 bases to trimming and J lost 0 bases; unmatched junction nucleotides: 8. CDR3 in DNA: TGCGCCAGCAGCCAAAGACTAGCGGAGGTCAGCTCTGGGGCCAACGTCCTGACTTTC. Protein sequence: CASSQRLAEVSSGANVLTF.

CDR3 amino acids: CASSFEDSNQPQHF. DNA of the CDR3: TGTGCCAGCAGCTTTGAGGACAGCAATCAGCCCCAGCATTTT. The V and J genes are TRBV5-5 and TRBJ1-5, with no clear D. The CDR3 is 14 amino acids. Trimming pared 2 bases from V and 1 base from J, leaving 7 bases between. Looked up from germline, CDR1 is SGHKS and CDR2 is YYEKEE (reference sequence).

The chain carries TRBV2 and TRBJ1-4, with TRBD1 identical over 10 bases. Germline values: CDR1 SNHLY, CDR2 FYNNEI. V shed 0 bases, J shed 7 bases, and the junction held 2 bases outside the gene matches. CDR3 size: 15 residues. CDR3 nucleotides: TGTGCCAGCAGTGAAGCCGGGACAGGGGTTGAAAAACTGTTTTTT. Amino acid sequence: CASSEAGTGVEKLFF.

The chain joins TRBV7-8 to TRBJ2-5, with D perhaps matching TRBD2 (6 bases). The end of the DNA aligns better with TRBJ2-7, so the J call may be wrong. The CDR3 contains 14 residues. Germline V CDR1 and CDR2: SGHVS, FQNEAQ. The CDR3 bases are TGTGCCAGCAGCTTAGCGGGAGGACCCTACGAGCAGTACTTC. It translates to CASSLAGGPYEQYF.

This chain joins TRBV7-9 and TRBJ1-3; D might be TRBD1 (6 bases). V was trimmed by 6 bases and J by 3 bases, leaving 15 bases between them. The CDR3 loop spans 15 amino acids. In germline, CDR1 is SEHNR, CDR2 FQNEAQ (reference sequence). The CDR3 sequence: CASSSTGRGGNTIYF. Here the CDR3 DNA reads TGTGCCAGCAGTTCTACAGGGAGAGGTGGAAACACCATATATTTT.

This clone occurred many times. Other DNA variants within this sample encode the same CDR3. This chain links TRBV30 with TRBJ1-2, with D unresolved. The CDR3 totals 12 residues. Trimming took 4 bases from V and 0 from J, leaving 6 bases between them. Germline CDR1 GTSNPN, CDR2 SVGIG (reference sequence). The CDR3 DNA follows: TGTGCCTGGACGGGAGCTAACTATGGCTACACCTTC. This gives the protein CAWTGANYGYTF.

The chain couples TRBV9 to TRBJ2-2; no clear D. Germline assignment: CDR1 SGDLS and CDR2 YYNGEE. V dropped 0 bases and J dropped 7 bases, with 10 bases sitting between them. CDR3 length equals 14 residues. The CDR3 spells CASSVENWIGELFF. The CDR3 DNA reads TGTGCCAGCAGCGTAGAGAATTGGATCGGGGAGCTGTTTTTT.

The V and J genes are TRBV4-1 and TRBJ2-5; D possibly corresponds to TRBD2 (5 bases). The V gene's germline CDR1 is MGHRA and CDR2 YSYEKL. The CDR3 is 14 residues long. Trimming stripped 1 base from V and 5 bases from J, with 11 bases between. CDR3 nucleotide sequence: TGCGCCAGCAGCCAAGGAGGGCTGGGGGAGACCCAGTACTTC. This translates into CASSQGGLGETQYF.

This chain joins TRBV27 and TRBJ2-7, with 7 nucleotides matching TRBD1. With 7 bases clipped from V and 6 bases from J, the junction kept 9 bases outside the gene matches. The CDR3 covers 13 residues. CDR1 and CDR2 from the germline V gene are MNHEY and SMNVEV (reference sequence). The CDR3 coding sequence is TGTGCCAGCACAAACAGGGGAAACGGCGAGCAGTACTTC. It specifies CASTNRGNGEQYF.